One T cell receptor (beta chain) is described in this entry. The CDR3 length is 14 residues. Per germline, CDR1 MDHEN and CDR2 SYDVKM. Germline trimming cut 6 bases from V and 5 bases from J; bases unmatched to any gene: 7. These data originate in a study of cytomegalovirus exposure and HLA in healthy donors. The study ran its PCR with 60 Vbeta and 13 Jbeta primers. Method: immunoSEQ multiplex PCR; TCRdb's copy keeps in-frame clones and lacks some. The table shows about 200,000 clones, with 70% to 80% occurring only once. The source material was PBMCs. The TCR sequence derives from a male donor in good health and CMV-seropositive. The chain carries TRBV28 and TRBJ1-2; 9 bases line up with TRBD1. CDR3 DNA sequence: TGTGCCAGCAGGCCGGGACAGGGTGTGTATGGCTACACCTTC. It translates to CASRPGQGVYGYTF.